These 7 T cell receptor beta chains share one sample of origin, sequenced in a study of shared clonotypes between healthy human individuals. The data were produced by immunoSEQ multiplex PCR, yet TCRdb's version contains in-frame clones alone and is incomplete. The sample records about 2.3 million clones, approximately 95% being singletons. The specimen was naive CD4+ T cells from PBMCs. Subset noted: CD45RA+ positively selected. These receptors were taken from a man aged 18 to 30 in good health. Some clones in this sample may be carry-over from other donors' samples.

The chain employs TRBV29-1 and TRBJ2-1, with D hard to call. Trimming shortened V by 2 bases and J by 5 bases, and 4 bases separated the two germline ends. The CDR3 extends over 11 amino acids. Germline values: CDR1 SQVTM, CDR2 ANQGSEA. DNA of the CDR3: TGCAGCGTTGAACTCCACAATGAGCAGTTCTTC. Protein sequence: CSVELHNEQFF.

The chain has TRBV21-1 and TRBJ2-2; the tabulated D call, TRBD2, remains unverified against the DNA. TRBV21-1 is classified as a pseudogene. This CDR3 region has 15 residues. CDR3 loop: CASSETGTLTGELFF. CDR3 coding DNA: TGTGCCAGCAGCGAAACCGGGACTCTCACCGGGGAGCTGTTTTTT.

The rearrangement links TRBV2 to TRBJ2-5; 9 nucleotides align to TRBD2. Germline V gene lookup returns CDR1 SNHLY and CDR2 FYNNEI. Unmatched junction bases numbered 13, after V lost 6 bases and J lost 2 bases. CDR3 length: 17 residues. The CDR3 is CASRGPLLAGPQETQYF. The CDR3 DNA reads as TGTGCCAGCAGGGGTCCCTTACTAGCGGGCCCACAAGAGACCCAGTACTTC.

The rearrangement joins TRBV7-9 to TRBJ2-7; the match to TRBD1 covers 7 bases. Germline loops: CDR1 SEHNR, CDR2 FQNEAQ (reference sequence). Unmatched junction bases numbered 10, after V lost 2 bases and J lost 3 bases. This CDR3 has 16 amino acids. As DNA, the CDR3 is TGTGCCAGCAGCTTACTCTCCGGGACAGCTGACTACGAGCAGTACTTC. It codes for CASSLLSGTADYEQYF.

The chain is built from TRBV27 and TRBJ2-7; 10 bases align to TRBD2. The CDR3 extends over 16 amino acids. Unmatched junction bases numbered 3, after V lost 1 base and J lost 0 bases. CDR1 is MNHEY, CDR2 SMNVEV, per germline (reference sequence). The CDR3 region has the DNA TGTGCCAGCAGTTTATGGGCTAGCGGGAGCTCCTACGAGCAGTACTTC. Residues: CASSLWASGSSYEQYF.

To note about this clone: This sample includes further DNA sequences coding for the same CDR3. The genes are TRBV18 and TRBJ2-1; 10 bases match TRBD2. Germline V lookup: CDR1 KGHSH, CDR2 LQKENI. J gave up 4 bases and V 4 bases, and 4 bases lay outside the gene matches. The CDR3 consists of 15 residues. CDR3 sequence reads: CASSLGLADYNEQFF. CDR3 bases: TGTGCCAGCTCACTTGGACTAGCGGATTACAATGAGCAGTTCTTC.

The chain employs TRBV5-4 and TRBJ2-5; D is ambiguous. The CDR3 extends over 14 amino acids. Per the germline V gene, CDR1 is SGHNT and CDR2 is YYREEE (reference sequence). V dropped 0 bases and J dropped 5 bases, with 11 bases sitting between them. The CDR3 here is CASSLGGSRETQYF. The DNA of the CDR3 is TGTGCCAGCAGCTTGGGGGGTTCGAGGGAGACCCAGTACTTC.